A selection of T cell receptor beta chains follows, all from one sample in a study of blood T cells in healthy people across ages. TCRdb re-called the 5' RACE reads with MiXCR, one entry per CDR3 protein. The sample holds about 1.5 million distinct CDR3 sequences, approximately 43% seen once. What was sequenced was blood. These receptors all stem from a woman under 30 in good health. CDR3s include the opening cysteine and the closing phenylalanine or tryptophan. The order of the fields is D gene, clone size, J gene, V gene, CDR3 protein, CDR3 DNA. The D gene is left open where the match is weak. Only some rows state a clone size, as once, few, many or a class for expanded clones.

D gene: -; clone size: -; J gene: TRBJ1-1; V gene: TRBV29-1; CDR3 protein: CSVGGGEGRTEAFF; CDR3 DNA: TGCAGCGTTGGAGGAGGGGAGGGGAGAACTGAAGCTTTCTTT
D gene: TRBD1; clone size: many; J gene: TRBJ2-1; V gene: TRBV12-3/TRBV12-4; CDR3 protein: CASSRGVGTGGYNEQFF; CDR3 DNA: TGTGCCAGCAGCCGCGGGGTTGGGACAGGGGGTTACAATGAGCAGTTCTTC
D gene: -; clone size: few; J gene: TRBJ1-1; V gene: TRBV5-5; CDR3 protein: CASNLDWANTEAFF; CDR3 DNA: TGTGCCAGCAACCTGGACTGGGCTAACACTGAAGCTTTCTTT
D gene: TRBD1; clone size: few; J gene: TRBJ2-2; V gene: TRBV3-1; CDR3 protein: CAIQSNRGRNTGELFF; CDR3 DNA: TGTGCCATCCAATCAAACAGGGGGCGGAACACCGGGGAGCTGTTTTTT
D gene: TRBD1; clone size: many; J gene: TRBJ2-1; V gene: TRBV5-6; CDR3 protein: CASSFWDRVHEQFF; CDR3 DNA: TGTGCCAGCAGCTTCTGGGACAGGGTTCATGAGCAGTTCTTC
D gene: -; clone size: few; J gene: TRBJ2-7; V gene: TRBV28; CDR3 protein: CASRLYGGAKGEQYF; CDR3 DNA: TGTGCCAGCAGACTCTACGGGGGCGCGAAAGGCGAGCAGTACTTC
D gene: -; clone size: -; J gene: TRBJ2-3; V gene: TRBV6-4; CDR3 protein: CVPPGPTTPDTQYF; CDR3 DNA: TGTGTCCCACCGGGCCCCACTACTCCAGATACGCAGTATTTT
D gene: -; clone size: few; J gene: TRBJ2-5; V gene: TRBV7-9; CDR3 protein: CASRGIAETQYF; CDR3 DNA: TGTGCCAGCCGAGGGATAGCAGAGACCCAGTACTTC
D gene: -; clone size: -; J gene: TRBJ2-7; V gene: TRBV27; CDR3 protein: CASKSLGHEQYF; CDR3 DNA: TGTGCCAGCAAGTCTTTGGGCCACGAGCAGTACTTC
D gene: TRBD2; clone size: few; J gene: TRBJ2-1; V gene: TRBV4-3; CDR3 protein: CASSQEVPGGGMYEQFF; CDR3 DNA: TGCGCCAGCAGCCAAGAGGTACCGGGAGGGGGGATGTATGAGCAGTTCTTC
D gene: TRBD2; clone size: -; J gene: TRBJ2-7; V gene: TRBV30; CDR3 protein: CAWRFPSRETYEQYF; CDR3 DNA: TGTGCCTGGAGGTTCCCCTCGCGGGAGACCTACGAGCAGTACTTC
D gene: -; clone size: -; J gene: TRBJ2-7; V gene: TRBV2; CDR3 protein: CASMLRDFPPYEQYF; CDR3 DNA: TGTGCCAGCATGCTCCGGGACTTCCCTCCCTACGAGCAGTACTTC
D gene: -; clone size: -; J gene: TRBJ1-2; V gene: TRBV7-9; CDR3 protein: CASSLALRDGYTF; CDR3 DNA: TGTGCCAGCAGCTTAGCGCTCCGGGATGGCTACACCTTC
D gene: TRBD2; clone size: -; J gene: TRBJ2-1; V gene: TRBV11-2; CDR3 protein: CASRPLSGGLYNEQFF; CDR3 DNA: TGTGCCAGCAGGCCTCTTAGCGGGGGGCTCTACAATGAGCAGTTCTTC